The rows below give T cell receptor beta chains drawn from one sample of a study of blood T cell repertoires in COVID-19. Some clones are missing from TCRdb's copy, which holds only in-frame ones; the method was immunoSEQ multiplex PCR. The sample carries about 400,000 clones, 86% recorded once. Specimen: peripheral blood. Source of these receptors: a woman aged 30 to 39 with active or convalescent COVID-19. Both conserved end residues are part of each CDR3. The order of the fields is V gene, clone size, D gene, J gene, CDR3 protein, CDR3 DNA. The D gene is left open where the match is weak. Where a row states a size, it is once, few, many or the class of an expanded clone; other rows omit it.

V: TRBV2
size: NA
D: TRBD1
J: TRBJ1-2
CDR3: CASNTGGLVYGYTF
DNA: TGTGCCAGCAATACAGGGGGCTTGGTCTATGGCTACACCTTC

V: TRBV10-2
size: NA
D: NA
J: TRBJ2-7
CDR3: CASSGLQSYEQYF
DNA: TGCGCCAGCAGTGGCCTACAGTCCTACGAGCAGTACTTC

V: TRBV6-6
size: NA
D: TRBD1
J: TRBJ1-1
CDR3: CASSPVYESGGTEAFF
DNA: TGTGCCAGCAGTCCCGTTTACGAATCAGGGGGGACTGAAGCTTTCTTT

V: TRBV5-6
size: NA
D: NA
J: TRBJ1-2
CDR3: CASSLSWAANYGYTF
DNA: TGTGCCAGCAGCTTGTCCTGGGCCGCTAACTATGGCTACACCTTC

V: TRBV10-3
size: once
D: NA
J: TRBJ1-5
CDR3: CAIGEGYQPQHF
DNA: TGTGCCATCGGGGAGGGGTATCAGCCCCAGCATTTT

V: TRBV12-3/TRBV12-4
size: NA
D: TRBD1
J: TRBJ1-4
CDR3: CASRSTGGVELFF
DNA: TGTGCCAGCAGGTCGACAGGGGGTGTGGAACTGTTTTTT

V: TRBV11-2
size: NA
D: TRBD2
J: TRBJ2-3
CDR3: CASSLLRGAHLGTDTQYF
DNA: TGTGCCAGCAGCTTATTGCGGGGGGCACATTTGGGCACAGATACGCAGTATTTT

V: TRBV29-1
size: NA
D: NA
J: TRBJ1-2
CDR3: CSVKGEREYGYTF
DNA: TGCAGCGTGAAGGGGGAGCGGGAATATGGCTACACCTTC

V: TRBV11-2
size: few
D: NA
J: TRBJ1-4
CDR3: CASSLVGPGNTNEKLFF
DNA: TGTGCCAGCAGCTTAGTAGGGCCAGGGAATACTAATGAAAAACTGTTTTTT

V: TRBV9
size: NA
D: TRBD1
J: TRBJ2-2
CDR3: CASSVAAGGSTGELFF
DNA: TGTGCCAGCAGCGTAGCGGCAGGGGGCAGCACCGGGGAGCTGTTTTTT

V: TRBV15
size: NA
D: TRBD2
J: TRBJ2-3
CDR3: CATSRRSGSSDTQYF
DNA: TGTGCCACCAGCCGACGTAGCGGGAGCTCGGATACGCAGTATTTT

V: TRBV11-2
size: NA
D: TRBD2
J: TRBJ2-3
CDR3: CASSTQRGTSTDTQYF
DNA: TGTGCCAGCAGCACGCAGCGGGGGACAAGCACAGATACGCAGTATTTT

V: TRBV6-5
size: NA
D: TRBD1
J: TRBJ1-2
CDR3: CASSQATGGYGYTF
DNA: TGTGCCAGCAGTCAGGCGACAGGGGGCTATGGCTACACCTTC

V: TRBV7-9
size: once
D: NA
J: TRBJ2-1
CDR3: CASSPRGRGNEQFF
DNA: TGTGCCAGCAGCCCCCGGGGCAGGGGCAATGAGCAGTTCTTC

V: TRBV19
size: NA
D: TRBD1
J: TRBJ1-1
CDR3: CASTRGGQGPEAFF
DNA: TGTGCCAGTACCCGAGGGGGACAGGGCCCTGAAGCTTTCTTT

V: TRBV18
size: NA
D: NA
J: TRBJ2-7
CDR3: CASSPSRGYEQYF
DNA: TGTGCCAGCTCACCTTCCAGGGGCTACGAGCAGTACTTC

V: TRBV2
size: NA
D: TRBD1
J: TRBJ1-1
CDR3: CASSQQGAQTEAFF
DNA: TGTGCCAGCAGTCAACAGGGGGCGCAGACTGAAGCTTTCTTT

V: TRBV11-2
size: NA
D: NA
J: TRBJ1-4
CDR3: CASSLTGTTNEKLFF
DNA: TGTGCCAGCAGCTTAACAGGGACAACTAATGAAAAACTGTTTTTT

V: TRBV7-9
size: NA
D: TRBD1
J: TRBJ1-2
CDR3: CASSLGQGDYGYTF
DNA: TGTGCCAGCAGCTTAGGACAGGGTGACTATGGCTACACCTTC

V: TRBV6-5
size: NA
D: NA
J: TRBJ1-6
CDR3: CASSYAGVLNSPLHF
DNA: TGTGCCAGCAGTTACGCAGGGGTCTTGAATTCACCCCTCCACTTT

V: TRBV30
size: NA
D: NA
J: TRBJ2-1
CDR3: CAWRHDGTGTLAYNEQFF
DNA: TGTGCCTGGAGACACGACGGGACCGGGACTTTGGCTTACAATGAGCAGTTCTTC

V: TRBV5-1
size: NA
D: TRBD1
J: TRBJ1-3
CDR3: CASSSSGQKGNTIYF
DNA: TGCGCCAGCAGCTCCTCGGGACAGAAAGGAAACACCATATATTTT

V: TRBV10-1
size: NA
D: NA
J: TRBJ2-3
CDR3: CASSESEGARTDTQYF
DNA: TGCGCCAGCAGTGAGTCGGAGGGGGCCCGCACAGATACGCAGTATTTT

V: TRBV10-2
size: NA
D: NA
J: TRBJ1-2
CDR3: CASSRTEFYGYTF
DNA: TGCGCCAGCAGCCGAACAGAATTCTATGGCTACACCTTC

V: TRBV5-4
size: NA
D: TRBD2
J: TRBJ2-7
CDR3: CASSLKSGGAFDEQYF
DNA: TGTGCCAGCAGCTTGAAAAGCGGGGGGGCTTTCGACGAGCAGTACTTC

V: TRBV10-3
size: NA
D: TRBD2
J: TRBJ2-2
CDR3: CAIRRTSGGSNTGELFF
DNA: TGTGCCATCAGACGTACTAGCGGGGGGTCGAACACCGGGGAGCTGTTTTTT

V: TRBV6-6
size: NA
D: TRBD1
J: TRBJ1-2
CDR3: CASSYSRTGETF
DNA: TGTGCCAGCAGTTACTCCCGAACAGGGGAAACCTTC

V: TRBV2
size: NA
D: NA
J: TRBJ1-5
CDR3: CASSENPGMGNQPQHF
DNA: TGTGCCAGCAGCGAAAACCCGGGGATGGGCAATCAGCCCCAGCATTTT

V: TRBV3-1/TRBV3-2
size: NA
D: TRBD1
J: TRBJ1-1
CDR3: CASSPGQANTEAFF
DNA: TGTGCCAGCAGCCCGGGACAGGCGAACACTGAAGCTTTCTTT

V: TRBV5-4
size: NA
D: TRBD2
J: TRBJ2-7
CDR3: CASSLGGTGGTYEQYF
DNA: TGTGCCAGCAGCTTGGGTGGAACGGGGGGTACCTACGAGCAGTACTTC

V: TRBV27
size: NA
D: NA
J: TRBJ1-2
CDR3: CASSFGHNYGYTF
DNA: TGTGCCAGCAGTTTTGGACACAACTATGGCTACACCTTC

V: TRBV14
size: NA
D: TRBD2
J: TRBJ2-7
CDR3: CASSHPAGLAVSYEQYF
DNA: TGTGCCAGCAGCCATCCCGCGGGACTAGCGGTCTCCTACGAGCAGTACTTC

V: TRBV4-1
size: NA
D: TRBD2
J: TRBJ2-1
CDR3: CASSQLSGTGDNEQFF
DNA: TGCGCCAGCAGCCAACTTAGCGGGACCGGGGACAATGAGCAGTTCTTC

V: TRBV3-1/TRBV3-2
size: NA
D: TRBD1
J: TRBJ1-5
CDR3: CASSQGQGFNQPQHF
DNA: TGTGCCAGCAGCCAAGGACAGGGCTTCAATCAGCCCCAGCATTTT

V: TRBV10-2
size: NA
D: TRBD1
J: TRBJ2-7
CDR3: CATAGTGGNFWDEQYF
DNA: TGCGCCACCGCCGGGACAGGGGGTAATTTTTGGGACGAGCAGTACTTC

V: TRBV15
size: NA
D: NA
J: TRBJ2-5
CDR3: CATSRDGGHEETQYF
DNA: TGTGCCACCAGCAGAGATGGGGGCCATGAAGAGACCCAGTACTTC

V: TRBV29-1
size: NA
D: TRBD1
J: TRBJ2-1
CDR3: CSVQGANEQFF
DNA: TGCAGCGTGCAGGGGGCCAATGAGCAGTTCTTC

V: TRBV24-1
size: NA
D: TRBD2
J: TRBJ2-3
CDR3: CATSDSSGLAGRTDTQYF
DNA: TGTGCCACCAGTGATTCCTCAGGACTAGCGGGAAGAACAGATACGCAGTATTTT

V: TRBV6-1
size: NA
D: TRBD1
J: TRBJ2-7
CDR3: CASSVTLAGTVSYEQYF
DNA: TGTGCCAGCAGTGTAACCCTTGCCGGGACAGTCTCCTACGAGCAGTACTTC

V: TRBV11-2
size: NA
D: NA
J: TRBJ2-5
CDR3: CASSPQGPGETQYF
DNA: TGTGCCAGCAGTCCACAGGGTCCTGGCGAGACCCAGTACTTC

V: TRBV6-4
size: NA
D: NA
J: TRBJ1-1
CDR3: CASSPTVNTEAFF
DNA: TGTGCCAGCAGTCCCACAGTGAACACTGAAGCTTTCTTT

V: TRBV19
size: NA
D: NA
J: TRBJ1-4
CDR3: CASSGQINEKLFF
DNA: TGTGCCAGTAGCGGACAGATTAATGAAAAACTGTTTTTT

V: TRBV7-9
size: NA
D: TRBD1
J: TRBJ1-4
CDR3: CASSRGQLTTNEKLFF
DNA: TGTGCCAGCAGCCGGGGACAGCTTACAACTAATGAAAAACTGTTTTTT

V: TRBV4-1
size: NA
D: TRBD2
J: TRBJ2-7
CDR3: CASSQDLPSGPTYEQYF
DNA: TGCGCCAGCAGCCAAGACCTTCCTAGCGGGCCTACCTACGAGCAGTACTTC

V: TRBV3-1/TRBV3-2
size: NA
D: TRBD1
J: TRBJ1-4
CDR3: CASSSTGAQKLFF
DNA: TGTGCCAGCAGCTCAACAGGGGCGCAAAAACTGTTTTTT

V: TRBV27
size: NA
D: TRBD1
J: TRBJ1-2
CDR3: CASSPLDRGYYGYTF
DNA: TGTGCCAGCAGCCCCTTAGACAGGGGTTACTATGGCTACACCTTC

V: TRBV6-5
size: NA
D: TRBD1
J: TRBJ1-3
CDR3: CASSSGTGPGNTIYF
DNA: TGTGCCAGCAGTTCCGGGACAGGTCCTGGAAACACCATATATTTT

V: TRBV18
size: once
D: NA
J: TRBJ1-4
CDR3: CASSPRPTGDNEKLFF
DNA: TGTGCCAGCTCACCACGTCCGACAGGCGATAATGAAAAACTGTTTTTT

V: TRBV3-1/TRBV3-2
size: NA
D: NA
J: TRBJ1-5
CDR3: CASSQGGNRANQPQHF
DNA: TGTGCCAGCAGCCAAGGTGGGAACAGGGCAAATCAGCCCCAGCATTTT

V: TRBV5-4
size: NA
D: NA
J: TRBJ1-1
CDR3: CASSLDTANTEAFF
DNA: TGTGCCAGCAGCTTGGACACAGCGAACACTGAAGCTTTCTTT

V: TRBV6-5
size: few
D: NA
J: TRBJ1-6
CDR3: CASQGSSYNSPLHF
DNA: TGTGCCAGCCAGGGGAGCTCCTATAATTCACCCCTCCACTTT